This T cell receptor beta chain was sequenced for a study of regulatory T cells. The germline V gene encodes CDR1 SGHRS and CDR2 YFSETQ. The junction had 6 bases not matched to a gene; V was cut back by 4 bases and J by 1 base. CDR3 length: 15 residues. The primer mix had 52 TRBV and 13 TRBJ primers. Profiling relied on immunoSEQ multiplex PCR, and the TCRdb table lists in-frame clones only, not all of them. The sample shows over 20,000 clones, 70% to 90% of them seen only once. In regard to this clone: Antigen unknown.

Study-wide findings and caveats: Hydrophobic residues at CDR3 positions 6 and 7 were enriched in conventional CD4+ T cells of CD3G-deficient patients.

The source is a child between 10 and 17 years old with CD3G deficiency. V gene TRBV5-1 combines with J gene TRBJ1-1; 8 bases agree with TRBD1. The sequenced sample consisted of conventional CD4+ T cells sorted from blood. DNA for the CDR3: TGCGCCAGCAGCCCAGACAGGGGACGGAACACTGAAGCTTTCTTT. Its protein is CASSPDRGRNTEAFF.